Described below is a single T cell receptor (beta chain) sequence and its context. Per the original data handling: Reference gene primer amplification in the assay estimated nucleated cell counts. TCRdb's table, derived via immunoSEQ multiplex PCR, lists solely in-frame clones and lacks some. That table furnishes V, J and clone size, whereas the DNA furnished D and trimming. The data hold roughly 300,000 clones, with around 86% observed a single time. The data stem from a study of blood T cell repertoires in COVID-19. As for the study in general: Whether acute or convalescent, the COVID-19 samples came from the United States, Italy and Spain. The analysed material was cDNA or gDNA that came from T cells, B-cell-depleted T cells, or PBMCs.

Germline V lookup: CDR1 LGHNA, CDR2 YNFKEQ. The CDR3 loop spans 15 amino acids. V dropped 0 bases and J dropped 4; count of bases not matched to a gene: 5. The TCR sequence derives from a woman aged 55 to 70 with active or convalescent COVID-19. The sequenced sample consisted of peripheral blood. The rearrangement uses TRBV4-2 and TRBJ1-2, with 7 bases fitting TRBD1. The CDR3 nucleotides are TGTGCCAGCAGCCAAGACCCTTCAGGGGGCTATGGCTACACCTTC. Translated: CASSQDPSGGYGYTF.